These 15 T cell receptor beta chains were sequenced from one sample in a study of T cells in Graves' hyperthyroidism and ophthalmopathy. From RNA transcripts, TCR beta CDR3 regions were amplified. HTBI primers were used for first-round RT-PCR of the TCR CDR3. TCRdb itself ran the multiplex PCR reads through MiXCR, one entry per CDR3 protein. The profile shows fewer than 550,000 distinct CDR3 sequences, around 22% of them singletons. Specimen: blood. The receptors originated from a woman in her twenties or thirties with Graves' ophthalmopathy.

This clonotype came up many times. The chain employs TRBV27 and TRBJ2-7; D is ambiguous. The CDR3 spans 14 residues. Germline V gene data show CDR1 as MNHEY and CDR2 as SMNVEV (reference sequence). Between the trimmed V and J ends, which lost 6 bases and 2 bases, there was a span of 14 bases. The CDR3 DNA sequence: TGTGCCAGCAGGAGCTTGGACGGAGCCTACGAGCAGTACTTC. It yields the protein CASRSLDGAYEQYF.

This clonotype was recorded a few times. This chain links TRBV13 with TRBJ2-7; TRBD1 agrees at 9 bases. The germline gives CDR1 PRHDT, CDR2 FYEKMQ (reference sequence). The CDR3 consists of 15 residues. Germline trimming cut 0 bases from V and 5 bases from J; bases unmatched to any gene: 5. The CDR3 loop is CASSLGQGAGDEQYF. DNA for the CDR3: TGTGCCAGCAGCTTAGGACAGGGGGCCGGCGACGAGCAGTACTTC. The whole variable domain, remainder taken from reference TRBV13 and TRBJ2-7, is AAGVIQSPRHLIKEKRETATLKCYPIPRHDTVYWYQQGPGQDPQFLISFYEKMQSDKGSIPDRFSAQQFSDYHSELNMSSLELGDSALYFCASSLGQGAGDEQYFGPGTRLTVT.

This clonotype was seen repeatedly, ten times or more. The chain employs TRBV6-5 and TRBJ2-7; TRBD1 agrees at 9 bases. The germline CDR1 and CDR2 sequences are MNHEY and SVGAGI. V shed 2 bases, J shed 3 bases, and the junction held 5 bases outside the gene matches. The CDR3 is 15 amino acids. In DNA, the CDR3 is TGTGCCAGCAGTTACGCTACAGGGGGCGGCTACGAGCAGTACTTC. Translation: CASSYATGGGYEQYF.

This clonotype has a single count. This may be a read error: a much more frequent sequence differs by one nucleotide. DNA for the CDR3: TGTGCCAGCTCACCGTGGAAAACAGGGGAAACTGAAGCTCTCTTT. Its protein product is CASSPWKTGETEALF. The chain couples TRBV18 to TRBJ1-1, with 7 bases that match TRBD1. The CDR3 is 15 residues long. Germline V gives CDR1 KGHSH, CDR2 LQKENI.

This clonotype was seen a few times. The chain couples TRBV15 to TRBJ1-1, with D possibly matching TRBD1 (5 bases). Trimming shortened V by 1 base and J by 0 bases, and 9 bases separated the two germline ends. This CDR3 is 15 amino acids long. CDR1 and CDR2 (germline): LNHNV, YYDKDF (reference sequence). CDR3 bases: TGTGCCACCAGCAGAGGGGACCACTTGAACACTGAAGCTTTCTTT. This translates into CATSRGDHLNTEAFF.

This clonotype has a handful of counts. This chain links TRBV7-2 with TRBJ1-5; D remains ambiguous. The CDR3 is 14 amino acids. The V end lost 1 base, the J end lost 6 bases, and 10 bases lay between the germline ends. Germline CDR1 reads SGHTA; CDR2 reads FQGNSA. The CDR3 spells CASSLEGGSQPQHF. DNA for the CDR3: TGTGCCAGCAGCTTAGAAGGTGGCAGTCAGCCCCAGCATTTT. Combining the CDR3 with reference TRBV7-2 and TRBJ1-5 gives the whole variable domain GAGVSQSPSNKVTEKGKDVELRCDPISGHTALYWYRQSLGQGLEFLIYFQGNSAPDKSGLPSDRFSAERTGGSVSTLTIQRTQQEDSAVYLCASSLEGGSQPQHFGDGTRLSIL.

At least ten counts were recorded for this clonotype. The chain is built from TRBV28 and TRBJ2-7; 7 bases map to TRBD1. J lost 6 bases, V lost 4 bases, and 9 bases had no gene match. The germline gives CDR1 MDHEN, CDR2 SYDVKM. This CDR3 has 14 amino acids. The CDR3 region is CASSSQWTGSEQYF. Here the CDR3 DNA reads TGTGCCAGCAGTTCACAATGGACAGGCTCCGAGCAGTACTTC.

As for this clonotype: One end of the junction does not line up with germline, which may come from a read error. The V call is TRBV6-1, the J call TRBJ1-5; possible D gene TRBD1, 5 bases. Germline V gene lookup returns CDR1 MNHNS and CDR2 SASEGT. This CDR3 is 15 amino acids long. The CDR3 here is CASRGDKVDTQPQHF. The CDR3, as DNA: TGTGCCAGCAGGGGGGATAAAGTGGACACTCAGCCTCAGCATTTT.

This clonotype was seen many times. The chain uses TRBV7-2 and TRBJ2-5; D remains unclear. Trimming took 5 bases from V and 1 from J, leaving 5 bases between them. Looked up from germline, CDR1 is SGHTA and CDR2 is FQGNSA. This CDR3 region has 12 residues. The CDR3, as DNA: TGTGCCAGCAGCGGGCTCCAAGAGACCCAGTACTTC. Translating it yields CASSGLQETQYF.

At least ten counts were recorded for this clonotype. The chain links TRBV11-2 to TRBJ2-7; tentative D call: TRBD1 (5 bases). CDR3 length: 14 amino acids. V dropped 3 bases and J dropped 3 bases, with 12 bases sitting between them. Germline assignment: CDR1 SGHAT and CDR2 FQNNGV. The CDR3 region is CASSFVVRVYEQYF. The CDR3 region has the DNA TGTGCCAGCAGCTTTGTTGTCAGGGTCTACGAGCAGTACTTC.

V gene TRBV20-1 combines with J gene TRBJ1-2; D remains ambiguous. The CDR3 totals 14 residues. Trimming pared 3 bases from V and 4 bases from J, leaving 15 bases between. Per the germline V gene, CDR1 is DFQATT and CDR2 is SNEGSKA (reference sequence). Here the CDR3 reads CSASHVVGFYGYTF. Written as DNA, the CDR3 is TGCAGTGCTAGTCATGTGGTAGGGTTCTATGGCTACACCTTC.

This clonotype was counted only a few times. The J gene is TRBJ1-2, the V gene TRBV28; D not resolved. V was pared by 4 bases and J by 7 bases, with 28 bases between. The V gene's germline CDR1 is MDHEN and CDR2 SYDVKM. This CDR3 is built from 18 residues. The CDR3 is CASSSPPRWINVPVGYTF. The DNA of the CDR3 is TGTGCCAGCAGTTCCCCCCCTAGGTGGATTAACGTTCCGGTTGGCTACACCTTC.

This clonotype was counted at least ten times. The V and J genes are TRBV28 and TRBJ1-2, with no clear D. CDR1 and CDR2 from the germline V gene are MDHEN and SYDVKM. The CDR3 is 12 residues long. Deletions cut 2 bases from V and 5 bases from J, with 6 bases between. Here the CDR3 reads CASSLTHYGYTF. The CDR3 nucleotides are TGTGCCAGCAGTTTAACACATTATGGCTACACCTTC.

This clonotype was recorded many times. The chain combines TRBV6-9 with TRBJ2-7; D ambiguous. V was trimmed by 2 bases and J by 2 bases, leaving 10 bases between them. CDR1 is MNHGY and CDR2 is SVAAGI in the germline V gene. This CDR3 is 14 amino acids long. The CDR3 nucleotides read TGTGCCAGCAGTTATGCGTACCAGCCCTACGAGCAGTACTTC. As protein: CASSYAYQPYEQYF.

This clonotype occurred many times. The gene calls are TRBV19 and TRBJ1-5; a possible D gene is TRBD1 (6 bases). Deletions cut 3 bases from V and 0 bases from J, with 12 bases between. CDR1 and CDR2 (germline): LNHDA, SQIVND (reference sequence). The CDR3 sequence is 16 residues long. The CDR3 loop reads CASSIRTEVSNQPQHF. For the CDR3, the DNA is TGTGCCAGTAGTATCCGGACAGAGGTTAGCAATCAGCCCCAGCATTTT. Using reference TRBV19 and TRBJ1-5 for the parts outside the CDR3, the full variable domain is DGGITQSPKYLFRKEGQNVTLSCEQNLNHDAMYWYRQDPGQGLRLIYYSQIVNDFQKGDIAEGYSVSREKKESFPLTVTSAQKNPTAFYLCASSIRTEVSNQPQHFGDGTRLSIL.